The clone carrying this T cell receptor beta chain came up once. Its antigen is currently unknown. These data come from a study of cytomegalovirus exposure and HLA in healthy donors. Whole-study context: In terms of ancestry, the Caucasian-associated cluster contained roughly 80% of the 398 genotyped donors.

Overall study results and limits: According to the study, roughly 160 TCR beta chains were cytomegalovirus-associated.

A multiplex PCR was run with 60 Vbeta primers and 13 Jbeta primers. Profiling relied on immunoSEQ multiplex PCR, and the TCRdb table lists in-frame clones only, not all of them. In the table there are around 130,000 clones, roughly four fifths of which are singletons. Losses at the gene ends were 6 bases for V and 5 bases for J; bases not matched to a gene: 9. Germline assignment: CDR1 KGHSH and CDR2 LQKENI. CDR3 size: 15 residues. The sample was PBMCs. The source is a woman aged 50 to 60 in good health and CMV-seronegative. The chain is built from TRBV18 and TRBJ1-4; TRBD1 matches 7 bases. CDR3 region: CASSLGQAGNEKLFF. The CDR3 nucleotides read TGTGCCAGCTCCCTTGGACAGGCGGGGAATGAAAAACTGTTTTTT.